Listed here is a single TCR beta chain. Its antigen is not yet known. Base qualities were left out, and no much larger clone turns up one base away. The sample's time point, from its label and the paper: patch test 1, 2 weeks after DPC sensitization. The sample's treatment or condition label, decoded: therapeutic diphenylcyclopropenone sensitization with weekly scalp DPC. Blood at each patch-test visit was drawn before the patch test was applied. Patients were considered eligible if aged 18 to 70, diagnosed with alopecia and deemed suitable for DPC therapy, and patients were excluded if pregnant. Total RNA was extracted from unfractionated whole blood collected in Tempus Blood RNA tubes. The data are from a study of human T cells and chemical hapten exposure (dated by TCRdb to the early 2020s). In terms of the full investigation: For sensitization, 2% DPC in acetone was applied to a 2 cm by 2 cm area of upper inner arm skin. Weekly therapeutic DPC doses were additionally applied to the scalp of patients throughout the approximately 24-week study period. Patch testing on the upper back used Finn chambers containing 0.01% DPC, with scoring done after 6 days according to International Contact Dermatitis Research Group standards. Alopecia areata with under or over 50% scalp involvement, alopecia totalis and alopecia universalis were represented in the patient cohort, which was mostly female. Libraries were pooled for sequencing, and variation in per-sample TCR yields was attributed mainly to small differences in library volumes within the pool. This study followed changes in the peripheral blood TCR repertoire in vivo during primary and secondary sensitization of alopecia patients to the hapten diphenylcyclopropenone (DPC). Patient blood was sampled pre-sensitization (week 0) and at 2, 6 and about 24 weeks after DPC sensitization. About 30 alopecia patients provided blood for TCR sequencing at one to four time points (pre-sensitization, 2, 6 and 24 weeks).

The library relied on RACE. The instrument was a NextSeq 500. Library preparation attached unique molecular identifiers to individual cDNA molecules for quantitative, reproducible TCR counting. Both TCR alpha and TCR beta chains were sequenced from each blood RNA sample. Under the source paper's analysis protocol: Samples had a median of roughly 91,000 TCRs, with a range from about 23,224 to 750,000. V, J and CDR3 annotation of the TCR reads was performed with the Decombinator software suite. Every sample was subsampled to the same number of TCRs (28,000) for the PS versus PT1 abundance plots. Expanded TCRs were defined as absent before sensitization and observed at least eight times at the 2-week time point. Clones were called with MiXCR by TCRdb after fastp trimmed the public reads at Q25, and only in-frame beta chains were retained. Identical CDR3 protein sequences are pooled into one entry, listed with their most common genes and DNA. TCRdb's processing, not the authors' own work, is the source of the V and J calls. In all, the sample holds tens of thousands of distinct CDR3 sequences, and about 11% of those were seen once. The ten largest account for about 3.7% of the sample.

Study-wide findings and limitations: Compared with pre-sensitization or healthy control sets, expanded TCRs formed significantly more large CDR3 similarity clusters, which is consistent with antigen-driven responses. DPC sensitization did not change how many TCRs were above 1 in 1000 frequency, and no evidence was found of alterations in global repertoire structure. Because every patient had alopecia, a presumed autoimmune disease, the patients' immune response might differ from that of healthy individuals. Repeated subsampling changed both the strength of the expansion versus patch-test correlation and the threshold at which that correlation became significant. The number of PT1 expanded TCRs positively correlated with patch test score, significant at thresholds 8, 16 and 32 but not 4.

V is cut by 1 base and J by 5 bases, and the space between the germline ends is 10 bases. The CDR3 contains 13 residues, cysteine and phenylalanine counted. The entry retains the CDR3 DNA only, 39 bases that are in frame from base 1. Reading the germline V gene (reference sequence) gives CDR1 SGHNT and CDR2 YYREEE. The clonotype was recovered from an older woman with alopecia areata. Some clones in this sample may be carry-over from other donors' samples. This material consisted of whole blood, taken in connection with sensitization to the hapten diphenylcyclopropenone (DPC). In this chain, TRBV5-4 is recombined with TRBJ2-7, with TRBD1 as a weak D call on 5 bases. The CDR3 corresponds to CASSLRQGNEQYF. The DNA reads as follows: TGTGCCAGCAGCTTGCGGCAGGGCAACGAGCAGTACTTC.